A selection of T cell receptor beta chains follows, all from one sample in a study of blood T cell repertoires in COVID-19. The assay was immunoSEQ multiplex PCR, and TCRdb's table has in-frame clones only and misses some. The table records roughly 120,000 clones, around 90% of them present only once. Sequenced input: peripheral blood. The receptors stem from a man between 50 and 59 years old with active COVID-19. Both conserved end residues are part of each CDR3. A D gene is named only where the DNA matches it firmly. Some rows have no size entry. The others give once, few or many, or a class for an expanded clone.

TRBV18	-	TRBJ1-1	few	TGTGCCAGCTCACCCGACGGCGGCGGTGCTGAAGCTTTCTTT	CASSPDGGGAEAFF
TRBV3-1/TRBV3-2	TRBD1	TRBJ2-1	-	TGTGCCAGCAGCCTCCGGACAGGGACTCCCTACAATGAGCAGTTCTTC	CASSLRTGTPYNEQFF
TRBV7-9	TRBD2	TRBJ2-1	-	TGTGCCAGCAGCCCACCGGGGGGAACCTACAATGAGCAGTTCTTC	CASSPPGGTYNEQFF
TRBV5-1	-	TRBJ1-1	-	TGCGCCAGCAGCTTGGGAGCACAGGGGAACACTGAAGCTTTCTTT	CASSLGAQGNTEAFF
TRBV5-1	TRBD2	TRBJ2-1	-	TGCGCCAGCAGCTCCCTAGCGGGCGGTTACAATGAGCAGTTCTTC	CASSSLAGGYNEQFF
TRBV7-8	TRBD1	TRBJ2-2	-	TGTGCCAGCAGCTCGGCCGGGACAGGGGCCACCGGGGAGCTGTTTTTT	CASSSAGTGATGELFF
TRBV5-1	TRBD1	TRBJ1-2	-	TGCGCCAGCAGCTTGGGACAGGGGGTACTCCGAAACTATGGCTACACCTTC	CASSLGQGVLRNYGYTF
TRBV7-6	TRBD1	TRBJ2-7	-	TGTGCCAGCAGCTTAGGGGGGACAGGGCTCGACGAGCAGTACTTC	CASSLGGTGLDEQYF
TRBV24-1	-	TRBJ2-2	-	TGTGCCACCAGTAGGGGGGGGACCGGGGAGCTGTTTTTT	CATSRGGTGELFF
TRBV7-2	-	TRBJ1-1	once	TGTGCCAGCAGCTCCATGGGGCCGAACACTGAAGCTTTCTTT	CASSSMGPNTEAFF
TRBV6-5	-	TRBJ2-3	-	TGTGCCAGCAGTTACTCGGGGGCCCCCACAGATACGCAGTATTTT	CASSYSGAPTDTQYF
TRBV24-1	TRBD2	TRBJ2-1	-	TGTGCCACCAGTGAAACGGGAGGGCCGTACAATGAGCAGTTCTTC	CATSETGGPYNEQFF
TRBV18	-	TRBJ2-1	-	TGTGCCAGCTCACCACCGGCCAATGAGCAGTTCTTC	CASSPPANEQFF
TRBV7-9	TRBD1	TRBJ1-2	once	TGTGCCAGCAGCAAACAGGGGGCAAGGGGCTACACCTTC	CASSKQGARGYTF
TRBV7-6	-	TRBJ2-5	-	TGTGCCAGCAGCTTAGGGCGACAAATCCAAGAGACCCAGTACTTC	CASSLGRQIQETQYF
TRBV9	TRBD2	TRBJ2-3	once	TGTGCCAGCAGCCCGCGAGCGGGGGGAACAGATACGCAGTATTTT	CASSPRAGGTDTQYF
TRBV7-2	TRBD1	TRBJ1-5	-	TGTGCCAGCAGCTGGACAGGGGGCGCGGGCAATCAGCCCCAGCATTTT	CASSWTGGAGNQPQHF
TRBV2	-	TRBJ1-6	-	TGTGCCAGCAGTGCAGAGGCCGCTAATTCACCCCTCCACTTT	CASSAEAANSPLHF
TRBV10-3	TRBD2	TRBJ2-7	-	TGTGCCATCTTAGCTGGACTAGCGGGGACCTACGAGCAGTACTTC	CAILAGLAGTYEQYF
TRBV29-1	-	TRBJ1-2	-	TGCAGCGCCTTGGTCGGACAAGGCTACACCTTC	CSALVGQGYTF
TRBV3-1/TRBV3-2	-	TRBJ1-1	-	TGTGCCAGCAGTCACGCACAGAACACTGAAGCTTTCTTT	CASSHAQNTEAFF
TRBV12-3/TRBV12-4	-	TRBJ1-2	-	TGTGCCAGCAGTTTAGACAGAAACTATGGCTACACCTTC	CASSLDRNYGYTF
TRBV28	-	TRBJ2-3	-	TGTGCCAGCAGTGCCCTTCGGGCGGGCAGGACCACAGATACGCAGTATTTT	CASSALRAGRTTDTQYF
TRBV6-1	-	TRBJ2-3	-	TGTGCCAGCAGTGAGAGTAAAATAGATACGCAGTATTTT	CASSESKIDTQYF
TRBV11-3	-	TRBJ1-6	-	TGTGCCAGCAGTCTAGCCGGACGCGGTTCACCCCTCCACTTT	CASSLAGRGSPLHF
TRBV19	-	TRBJ2-7	-	TGTGCCAGTAGTTCTACAGAATCCTACGAGCAGTACTTC	CASSSTESYEQYF
TRBV2	TRBD1	TRBJ1-2	once	TGTGCCAGCAGTGCAGGGGGACAGGGAAGGGGTGGCTACACCTTC	CASSAGGQGRGGYTF
TRBV6-1	TRBD2	TRBJ2-7	-	TGTGCCAGCAGTGACTTACTCTTCGGGACTACCACCTACGAGCAGTACTTC	CASSDLLFGTTTYEQYF
TRBV11-3	TRBD1	TRBJ2-1	few	TGTGCCAGCAGCTTAAGGGGGACAGGGGGCAATGAGCAGTTCTTC	CASSLRGTGGNEQFF
TRBV2	TRBD1	TRBJ2-7	-	TGTGCCAGCAGTGATGGGACAGGCTCCTACGAGCAGTACTTC	CASSDGTGSYEQYF
TRBV19	-	TRBJ1-1	-	TGTGCCAGTAGTATGAGCACTGAAGCTTTCTTT	CASSMSTEAFF
TRBV5-4	TRBD2	TRBJ2-1	once	TGTGCCAGCAGCGTCGCGGGGGGTTCCTACAATGAGCAGTTCTTC	CASSVAGGSYNEQFF
TRBV5-1	TRBD2	TRBJ2-3	-	TGCGCCAGCAGCTTGGGCGGGAGAAGGACAGATACGCAGTATTTT	CASSLGGRRTDTQYF
TRBV25-1	TRBD1	TRBJ2-3	-	TGTGCCAGCAGTCCAGGACAGGGGAAAGATACGCAGTATTTT	CASSPGQGKDTQYF
TRBV14	-	TRBJ1-2	-	TGTGCCAGCAGCCCCTTCCGGGAAAATGGCTACACCTTC	CASSPFRENGYTF
TRBV2	-	TRBJ1-3	once	TGTGCCAGCAGTGATCGACGAGGGGGATTTGGAAACACCATATATTTT	CASSDRRGGFGNTIYF
TRBV5-1	TRBD2	TRBJ2-5	-	TGCGCCAGCAGCTTCGGGCGGGGGGGCGAGACCCAGTACTTC	CASSFGRGGETQYF
TRBV28	TRBD2	TRBJ2-3	-	TGTGCCAGCAGTTCACTAGCGGGAGCCTATCGGACGAGCACAGATACGCAGTATTTT	CASSSLAGAYRTSTDTQYF
TRBV6-5	-	TRBJ2-1	once	TGTGCCAGCACTTGGCTTAACTACAATGAGCAGTTCTTC	CASTWLNYNEQFF
TRBV29-1	TRBD1	TRBJ1-2	-	TGCAGCGTTGAAGGGTTTGGGACAGACTATAACTATGGCTACACCTTC	CSVEGFGTDYNYGYTF
TRBV6-5	TRBD1	TRBJ1-2	-	TGTGCCAGCAGCCGAACCCGACAGGGTAACTATGGCTACACCTTC	CASSRTRQGNYGYTF
TRBV15	-	TRBJ1-1	-	TGTGCCACCAGCAAAAACAGGGCCACTGAAGCTTTCTTT	CATSKNRATEAFF
TRBV9	-	TRBJ2-3	once	TGTGCCAGCAGCGTAGAGTTTAGAGGAGGTACAGATACGCAGTATTTT	CASSVEFRGGTDTQYF
TRBV6-5	TRBD2	TRBJ2-5	-	TGTGCCAGCAGTTACTCGGAGCGGGGGAGAGAGACCCAGTACTTC	CASSYSERGRETQYF
TRBV2	-	TRBJ2-6	-	TGTGCCAGCAACAGGGCCTCGTCTGGGGCCAACGTCCTGACTTTC	CASNRASSGANVLTF